What follows are 16 T cell receptor beta chains derived from one specimen sequenced in a study of shared clonotypes between healthy human individuals. The protocol was immunoSEQ multiplex PCR, while the TCRdb copy is restricted to in-frame clones and leaves out a portion. The data show some 1,600,000 clones, 98% seen once. Sequenced: naive CD4+ T cells sorted from blood. Subset described: CD45RA+ positively selected. These receptors were obtained from a man between 25 and 39 years old in good health.

This clone is a singleton in its sample. The chain has TRBV28 and TRBJ2-7, with 8 bases matching TRBD1. Germline V lookup: CDR1 MDHEN, CDR2 SYDVKM. Germline trimming cut 5 bases from V and 4 bases from J; bases unmatched to any gene: 13. This CDR3 comprises 16 residues. For the CDR3, the DNA is TGTGCCAGCAGTCGTCAGGGGGCAGGGGGCGTTTACGAGCAGTACTTC. It translates to CASSRQGAGGVYEQYF.

The chain employs TRBV28 and TRBJ2-6; D may correspond to TRBD1 or TRBD2 (5 bases each). Trimming pared 10 bases from V and 4 bases from J, leaving 17 bases between. CDR3 size: 15 residues. In germline, CDR1 is MDHEN, CDR2 SYDVKM. DNA for the CDR3: TGTGCCACAGACCTCGGGGCAAAGGGGGCCAACGTCCTGACTTTC. Translating gives CATDLGAKGANVLTF.

This chain joins TRBV29-1 and TRBJ2-2; a weak D match, TRBD1 (6 bases). The V end was cut by 5 bases, the J end by 1 base, with 14 bases between. CDR1 is SQVTM and CDR2 is ANQGSEA in the germline V gene. This CDR3 has 15 residues. CDR3 sequence reads: CSVPSGAWNTGELFF. In DNA form, the CDR3 reads TGCAGCGTTCCCTCAGGGGCTTGGAACACCGGGGAGCTGTTTTTT.

V gene TRBV18 combines with J gene TRBJ1-3, with D unclear. The germline gives CDR1 KGHSH, CDR2 LQKENI. CDR3 length: 15 amino acids. The V gene lost 5 bases and the J gene lost 4 bases, with 15 bases spanning the gap. CDR3 nucleotide sequence: TGTGCCAGCTCAACAAAAGCGGTCGCGGGAAACACCATATATTTT. This gives the protein CASSTKAVAGNTIYF.

This chain joins TRBV7-2 and TRBJ2-1; TRBD2 aligns across 8 bases. Germline V lookup: CDR1 SGHTA, CDR2 FQGNSA. Trimming at V came to 4 bases and at J to 6 bases, leaving 8 bases not matched to a gene. This CDR3 contains 15 residues. CDR3 sequence reads: CASSSKRGPFNEQFF. The CDR3 bases are TGTGCCAGCAGCTCGAAGCGGGGGCCCTTCAATGAGCAGTTCTTC. The full variable domain, completed using reference TRBV7-2 and TRBJ2-1, is GAGVSQSPSNKVTEKGKDVELRCDPISGHTALYWYRQSLGQGLEFLIYFQGNSAPDKSGLPSDRFSAERTGGSVSTLTIQRTQQEDSAVYLCASSSKRGPFNEQFFGPGTRLTVL.

The chain joins TRBV29-1 to TRBJ1-2; TRBD1 might be the D (5 bases). Trimming left V 6 bases short and J 8 bases short, with 13 bases between. The CDR3 contains 11 residues. Germline V gene sequence: CDR1 SQVTM, CDR2 ANQGSEA. The CDR3 loop is CSVGEGRGYTF. In nucleotides, the CDR3 is TGCAGCGTGGGGGAGGGAAGAGGCTACACCTTC.

The chain combines TRBV10-2 with TRBJ2-1; no firm D call. The length of the CDR3 is 15 residues. From germline, CDR1 is WSHSY and CDR2 SAAADI. V was cut by 8 bases and J by 2 bases, with 16 bases left in between. The CDR3 is CASSEDSTPYNEQFF. The CDR3 nucleotides are TGCGCCAGCTCTGAAGATAGCACCCCCTACAATGAGCAGTTCTTC.

The chain joins TRBV9 to TRBJ2-1, with D possibly called TRBD1 or TRBD2 (5 bases each). CDR3 length: 18 residues. CDR1 is SGDLS and CDR2 is YYNGEE in the germline V gene. Deletions cut 0 bases from V and 0 bases from J, with 16 bases between. The CDR3 reads CASSVGPLGPGSYNEQFF. The CDR3 coding sequence is TGTGCCAGCAGCGTAGGGCCGTTGGGACCAGGCTCCTACAATGAGCAGTTCTTC.

The chain uses TRBV2 and TRBJ2-1; TRBD2 matches 8 bases. Trimming removed 5 bases from V and 6 bases from J; junction bases left unmatched: 6. In germline, CDR1 is SNHLY, CDR2 FYNNEI. CDR3 size: 14 residues. The CDR3: CASSPGLARNEQFF. CDR3 DNA: TGTGCCAGCAGTCCCGGACTAGCCCGCAATGAGCAGTTCTTC. Variable domain in full (rest from reference TRBV2 and TRBJ2-1): EPEVTQTPSHQVTQMGQEVILRCVPISNHLYFYWYRQILGQKVEFLVSFYNNEISEKSEIFDDQFSVERPDGSNFTLKIRSTKLEDSAMYFCASSPGLARNEQFFGPGTRLTVL.

The chain uses TRBV10-1 and TRBJ2-3; D is unresolved. This CDR3 is built from 13 residues. The germline gives CDR1 WNHNN, CDR2 SYGVQD (reference sequence). Trimming pared 6 bases from V and 3 bases from J, leaving 10 bases between. CDR3 sequence reads: CASREPSTDTQYF. The DNA of the CDR3 is TGCGCCAGCAGGGAGCCTTCTACAGATACGCAGTATTTT.

Comment on this clone: The sample carries other DNA sequences with the same CDR3. The chain joins TRBV5-4 to TRBJ2-1; no reliable D call. The V end was cut by 2 bases, the J end by 6 bases, with 9 bases between. The CDR3 is made up of 13 amino acids. Germline lookup yields CDR1 SGHNT and CDR2 YYREEE (reference sequence). CDR3 DNA: TGTGCCAGCAGCTTAGGACGGAGCAATGAGCAGTTCTTC. It encodes CASSLGRSNEQFF.

This sequence joins TRBV9 and TRBJ2-7; 12 bases are shared with TRBD2. The V and J ends lost 4 bases and 3 bases, in that order; junction bases with no gene match: 8. The CDR3 runs 16 residues. CDR1 and CDR2 (germline): SGDLS, YYNGEE. In DNA, the CDR3 is TGTGCCAGCAGCATCAGGACTAGCGGGAAGTTCTACGAGCAGTACTTC. It specifies CASSIRTSGKFYEQYF.

The V gene is TRBV5-4, the J gene TRBJ1-4; D is possibly TRBD1 (6 bases). Germline V CDR1 and CDR2: SGHNT, YYREEE (reference sequence). The CDR3 is made up of 15 amino acids. V lost 4 bases to trimming and J lost 8 bases, with 18 bases between them. The CDR3 DNA is TGTGCCAGCAGCCTTGACCGGGGGCGGGACGAAAAACTGTTTTTT. This codes for CASSLDRGRDEKLFF.

The chain has TRBV11-2 and TRBJ2-7; 7 bases line up with TRBD2. The J segment lost 3 bases and the V segment lost 6 bases, leaving 11 bases of the junction unmatched. CDR3 length: 15 residues. Germline CDR1 SGHAT, CDR2 FQNNGV. The CDR3 nucleotides read TGTGCCAGCAGACTGGACTGGCGGGAGAACTACGAGCAGTACTTC. This codes for CASRLDWRENYEQYF.

The chain is built from TRBV6-6 and TRBJ1-1; 11 bases map to TRBD1. V shed 6 bases and J 5 bases; nucleotides not matched to a gene: 8. Germline values: CDR1 MNHNY, CDR2 SVGAGI (reference sequence). This CDR3 contains 15 residues. The CDR3 region has the DNA TGTGCCAGCAGCATAACGGGACAGGGGGAGACTGAAGCTTTCTTT. Protein: CASSITGQGETEAFF.

The CDR3 region is CASSLVKWGLAGGETQYF. The DNA of the CDR3 is TGTGCCAGCAGCTTAGTCAAGTGGGGTCTAGCGGGAGGGGAGACCCAGTACTTC. The V gene is TRBV13, the J gene TRBJ2-5, with 12 bases matching TRBD2. Germline-derived CDR1 and CDR2 are PRHDT and FYEKMQ (reference sequence). The CDR3 has 18 amino acids. V shed 1 base, J shed 5 bases, and the junction held 11 bases outside the gene matches.